Below are 10 T cell receptor beta chains sequenced from a single sample in a study of cytomegalovirus exposure and HLA in healthy donors. Both 60 Vbeta primers and 13 Jbeta primers went into the PCR. Sequencing used immunoSEQ multiplex PCR; TCRdb keeps in-frame clones, though not all of them. The profile shows 75,000 to 100,000 clones, about 8% of them singletons. The sample consisted of PBMCs. Source of these receptors: a man over 45 in good health and CMV-seronegative.

The chain joins TRBV5-1 to TRBJ2-5, with 8 bases identical to TRBD2. The J call could be wrong; TRBJ2-7 is a better fit for the DNA end. The CDR3 has 16 residues. In germline, CDR1 is SGHRS, CDR2 YFSETQ. The CDR3 loop is CASSISRPGLDYEQYF. CDR3 sequence (DNA): TGCGCCAGCAGCATCTCGCGACCGGGACTAGACTACGAGCAGTACTTC.

On this clone itself: Germline is not matched at one junction end, which may reflect a read error. V and J are TRBV4-2 and TRBJ1-4; 9 nucleotides line up with TRBD1. Germline lookup yields CDR1 LGHNA and CDR2 YNFKEQ. The CDR3 is 18 residues long. CDR3 in amino acids: CASSQDVLQGAGNDKLFF. DNA of the CDR3: TGTGCCAGCAGCCAAGATGTTCTACAGGGGGCGGGTAATGACAAACTGTTTTTT.

Comment on this clone: Different DNA sequences within this sample yield the same CDR3. The CDR3 sequence: CASSRGLAGVGTDTQYF. As DNA, the CDR3 is TGCGCCAGCAGCCGGGGACTAGCGGGAGTTGGCACAGATACGCAGTATTTT. This chain joins TRBV5-1 and TRBJ2-3, with 14 bases lining up with TRBD2. Trimming cost V 4 bases and J 1 base; bases outside gene matches: 5. Germline V lookup: CDR1 SGHRS, CDR2 YFSETQ. The CDR3 length is 17 residues.

The chain joins TRBV2 to TRBJ2-3, with D perhaps matching TRBD2 (7 bases). CDR1 and CDR2 from the germline V gene are SNHLY and FYNNEI. Trimming took 7 bases from V and 6 from J, leaving 20 bases between them. The CDR3 has 15 residues. CDR3 DNA: TGTGCCAGCACCCGGAGGGGGGGGTCGCTGGATACGCAGTATTTT. Translating it yields CASTRRGGSLDTQYF.

This clone was observed a handful of times. The chain links TRBV11-3 to TRBJ1-2, with D possibly TRBD1 on 5 matching bases. The germline V gene encodes CDR1 SGHNT and CDR2 YENEEA. Trimming left V 8 bases short and J 4 bases short, with 20 bases between. The CDR3 runs to 15 residues. The CDR3 here is CASSGGVLSSYGYTF. CDR3 in DNA: TGTGCCAGCTCGGGGGGGGTTTTGAGTAGCTATGGCTACACCTTC.

The chain employs TRBV18 and TRBJ2-4; possibly TRBD2 for D (6 bases). V lost 3 bases and J lost 0, with 15 bases in between. The germline gives CDR1 KGHSH, CDR2 LQKENI. This CDR3 has 17 amino acids. The CDR3, as DNA: TGTGCCAGCTCACCTCTTAGCGGTGCTCAAGCCAAAAACATTCAGTACTTC. Translation: CASSPLSGAQAKNIQYF.

The chain joins TRBV10-3 to TRBJ1-6; 8 bases are a match to TRBD1. After removal of 6 bases from V and 10 bases from J, the junction contained 8 bases not matched to a gene. The germline gives CDR1 ENHRY, CDR2 SYGVKD. This CDR3 comprises 14 residues. CDR3 sequence (DNA): TGTGCCATCAGGGGTACAGGGGGTGGGTCACCCCTCCACTTT. This codes for CAIRGTGGGSPLHF.

The table lists this clone with a few counts. The V gene is TRBV30, the J gene TRBJ2-1; weak D call: TRBD2 (7 bases). CDR1 and CDR2 from the germline V gene are GTSNPN and SVGIG (reference sequence). V gave up 0 bases and J gave up 2 bases, with 11 bases separating them. This CDR3 region has 15 residues. As DNA, the CDR3 is TGTGCCTGGAGTGTAGTAGGGGGGGCCTACAATGAGCAGTTCTTC. Protein product: CAWSVVGGAYNEQFF.

V is TRBV4-2 and J is TRBJ2-3, with 16 positions matching TRBD2. J lost 4 bases, V lost 2 bases, and 9 bases had no gene match. The germline V gene has CDR1 LGHNA and CDR2 YNFKEQ. The CDR3 has 19 amino acids. The CDR3 reads CASSQTRGTSGGAPDTQYF. CDR3 coding DNA: TGTGCCAGCAGCCAAACAAGGGGGACTAGCGGGGGGGCCCCAGATACGCAGTATTTT.

This chain uses TRBV27 with TRBJ2-7; the match to TRBD2 covers 8 bases. The length of the CDR3 is 16 residues. V trimming: 5 bases; J trimming: 2 bases; junction bases outside the gene matches: 11. Germline V lookup: CDR1 MNHEY, CDR2 SMNVEV (reference sequence). In DNA, the CDR3 is TGTGCCAGCAGTCTCCTTTTAGCGGGAAGGGCCTACGAGCAGTACTTC. It specifies CASSLLLAGRAYEQYF.